In this sample, the clone carrying this T cell receptor beta chain turned up once. One end of the junction does not line up with germline, which may come from a read error. Looked up from germline, CDR1 is SEHNR and CDR2 is FQNEAQ (reference sequence). CDR3 length equals 12 residues. This sample is part of a study of blood T cell repertoires in COVID-19. Repertoires were generated with immunoSEQ multiplex PCR, while TCRdb's copy carries only in-frame clones and drops some. The sample includes 190,000 or so clones, 75% to 90% of them seen just once. The chain employs TRBV7-9 and TRBJ2-5; perhaps TRBD1 as D (5 bases). Material for sequencing was PBMCs or T cells enriched from blood (not recorded which). The source of this sequence is a woman in her twenties or thirties who had recovered from COVID-19. CDR3 sequence (DNA): TGTGCCAGCAGCTTAGAAAAGGGGCCCCGGGACTTC. It encodes CASSLEKGPRDF. The full variable domain, with the rest looked up from reference TRBV7-9 and TRBJ2-5, is DTGVSQNPRHKITKRGQNVTFRCDPISEHNRLYWYRQTLGQGPEFLTYFQNEAQLEKSRLLSDRFSAERPKGSFSTLEIQRTEQGDSAMYLCASSLEKGPRDFGPGTRLLVL.